This is a list of T cell receptor beta chains from one sample in a study of blood T cell repertoires in COVID-19. Assay used: immunoSEQ multiplex PCR; TCRdb lists only in-frame clones, some missing. Of some 74,000 clones detected, 80% appear once; the ten largest clones hold approximately 12%. The sample was peripheral blood. The receptors stem from a human donor in a cohort sampled during active COVID-19. Each CDR3 is given with its conserved first and last residue. A D gene is named only where the DNA matches it firmly. Only some rows state a clone size, as once, few, many or a class for expanded clones.

j_call: TRBJ2-2
v_call: TRBV5-1
d_call: TRBD1
clone_size: once
cdr3_aa: CASSPGTAISNTGELFF
cdr3_nt: TGCGCCAGCAGCCCTGGGACAGCTATTTCGAACACCGGGGAGCTGTTTTTT

j_call: TRBJ2-7
v_call: TRBV2
d_call: -
clone_size: -
cdr3_aa: CASRRDTSYEQYF
cdr3_nt: TGTGCCAGCCGCCGGGACACGAGCTACGAGCAGTACTTC

j_call: TRBJ2-5
v_call: TRBV30
d_call: -
clone_size: -
cdr3_aa: CAWMGGQETQYF
cdr3_nt: TGTGCCTGGATGGGGGGCCAAGAGACCCAGTACTTC

j_call: TRBJ1-2
v_call: TRBV5-6
d_call: -
clone_size: -
cdr3_aa: CASSLGPRGLVGEGYTF
cdr3_nt: TGTGCCAGCAGCTTGGGCCCGCGGGGGCTAGTCGGGGAAGGCTACACCTTC

j_call: TRBJ2-4
v_call: TRBV6-1
d_call: TRBD1
clone_size: -
cdr3_aa: CASSEAPSGGDVAKNIQYF
cdr3_nt: TGTGCCAGCAGTGAAGCGCCGTCAGGGGGAGACGTAGCCAAAAACATTCAGTACTTC

j_call: TRBJ2-7
v_call: TRBV2
d_call: -
clone_size: -
cdr3_aa: CASRGRIGSYEQYF
cdr3_nt: TGTGCCAGCAGGGGGAGGATAGGTTCCTACGAGCAGTACTTC

j_call: TRBJ1-3
v_call: TRBV16
d_call: -
clone_size: -
cdr3_aa: CASSQRSEPSSGNTIYF
cdr3_nt: TGTGCCAGCAGCCAACGTTCGGAGCCGAGCTCTGGAAACACCATATATTTT

j_call: TRBJ2-1
v_call: TRBV18
d_call: TRBD1
clone_size: medium-sized
cdr3_aa: CASSSTGGNEQFF
cdr3_nt: TGTGCCAGCTCATCGACAGGGGGGAATGAGCAGTTCTTC

j_call: TRBJ1-5
v_call: TRBV18
d_call: TRBD1
clone_size: -
cdr3_aa: CASSPSNRGTLGGNQPQHF
cdr3_nt: TGTGCCAGCTCACCATCGAACAGGGGTACCTTGGGAGGCAATCAGCCCCAGCATTTT

j_call: TRBJ1-6
v_call: TRBV11-2
d_call: TRBD1
clone_size: -
cdr3_aa: CASSLGGQARVSLHF
cdr3_nt: TGTGCCAGCAGCTTGGGGGGACAGGCCCGAGTATCCCTCCACTTT

j_call: TRBJ2-5
v_call: TRBV6-2/TRBV6-3
d_call: -
clone_size: -
cdr3_aa: CASSYPPSSQYF
cdr3_nt: TGTGCCAGCAGTTACCCGCCTAGCTCCCAGTACTTC

j_call: TRBJ2-3
v_call: TRBV2
d_call: TRBD2
clone_size: few
cdr3_aa: CASSEARGADTQYF
cdr3_nt: TGTGCCAGCAGTGAGGCGCGGGGGGCAGATACGCAGTATTTT

j_call: TRBJ2-5
v_call: TRBV30
d_call: TRBD1
clone_size: -
cdr3_aa: CAWSPGTGGRETQYF
cdr3_nt: TGTGCCTGGAGCCCCGGGACAGGGGGGCGAGAGACCCAGTACTTC

j_call: TRBJ2-1
v_call: TRBV29-1
d_call: TRBD1
clone_size: once
cdr3_aa: CSAPPTGLNEQFF
cdr3_nt: TGCAGCGCCCCCCCGACAGGGTTGAATGAGCAGTTCTTC

j_call: TRBJ2-7
v_call: TRBV5-4
d_call: -
clone_size: many
cdr3_aa: CASSLTGVGEQYF
cdr3_nt: TGTGCCAGCAGCTTGACCGGGGTGGGGGAGCAGTACTTC

j_call: TRBJ2-6
v_call: TRBV4-1
d_call: TRBD1
clone_size: -
cdr3_aa: CASSQGTGLSGANVLTF
cdr3_nt: TGCGCCAGCAGCCAAGGGACAGGCCTCTCTGGGGCCAACGTCCTGACTTTC